What follows are 23 T cell receptor beta chains derived from one specimen sequenced in a study of blood T cell repertoires in COVID-19. Assay: immunoSEQ multiplex PCR; the TCRdb copy retains only in-frame clones and omits some. The table lists approximately 260,000 clones, about 86% of them singletons, with 4.1% in the top ten. Sequences were obtained from PBMCs or T cells enriched from blood (not recorded which). These receptors came from a young man with acute COVID-19.

The chain recombines TRBV2 with TRBJ2-7; possible D gene TRBD1, 6 bases. Germline V gene sequence: CDR1 SNHLY, CDR2 FYNNEI. The CDR3 length is 13 residues. Trimming shortened V by 4 bases and J by 2 bases, and 9 bases separated the two germline ends. For the CDR3, the DNA is TGTGCCAGCAGTGCCGACAGGCCCTACGAGCAGTACGTC. Translating gives CASSADRPYEQYV.

The gene calls are TRBV5-6 and TRBJ1-5, with 9 bases aligning to TRBD1. CDR3 length: 13 residues. The V segment lost 4 bases and the J segment 6 bases; nucleotides outside the gene matches: 2. Germline CDR1 is SGHDT and CDR2 is YYEEEE. CDR3 DNA: TGTGCCAGCAGCGGGGGACAGGGTCAGCCCCAGCATTTT. It codes for CASSGGQGQPQHF.

The chain has TRBV27 and TRBJ1-5; D remains unclear. V was clipped by 1 base and J by 6 bases, with 7 bases between them. The CDR3 spans 13 residues. CDR1 and CDR2 from the germline V gene are MNHEY and SMNVEV (reference sequence). The CDR3 protein is CASSLFRGQPQHF. CDR3 bases: TGTGCCAGCAGTTTATTCCGGGGTCAGCCCCAGCATTTT.

The J gene is TRBJ1-4, the V gene TRBV7-6, with 8 bases identical to TRBD1. Germline loops: CDR1 SGHVS, CDR2 FNYEAQ. J gave up 8 bases and V 2 bases, and 7 bases lay outside the gene matches. The CDR3 extends over 15 amino acids. CDR3 sequence (DNA): TGTGCCAGCAGCTTATCCGGACAGGGTGGGGAAAAACTGTTTTTT. Translated, it gives CASSLSGQGGEKLFF.

The chain has TRBV19 and TRBJ1-3; 8 bases fit TRBD1. Trimming took 5 bases from V and 2 from J; bases not matched to a gene: 2. This CDR3 region has 14 residues. From germline, CDR1 is LNHDA and CDR2 SQIVND (reference sequence). CDR3 sequence reads: CASSRTGTGNTIYF. CDR3 bases: TGTGCCAGTAGTCGGACAGGGACTGGAAACACCATATATTTT.

The rearrangement uses TRBV6-5 and TRBJ2-1; 11 bases align to TRBD2. Germline V gene sequence: CDR1 MNHEY, CDR2 SVGAGI. The CDR3 runs 15 residues. Germline trimming cut 3 bases from V and 9 bases from J; bases unmatched to any gene: 7. This CDR3 reads CASSYLAGGYAEQFF. The CDR3 DNA reads TGTGCCAGCAGTTATCTAGCGGGAGGTTACGCTGAGCAGTTCTTC.

The chain uses TRBV10-2 and TRBJ2-5; possibly TRBD2 for D (6 bases). Per germline, CDR1 WSHSY and CDR2 SAAADI. The CDR3 is 13 amino acids. V gave up 6 bases and J gave up 1 base, with 9 bases separating them. CDR3 bases: TGCGCCAGCAGGGGGACTTCCCAAGAGACCCAGTACTTC. Its translation: CASRGTSQETQYF.

The rearrangement uses TRBV12-3 or TRBV12-4 and TRBJ2-5; 9 bases are a match to TRBD1. The CDR3 has 13 residues. V lost 2 bases, J lost 13 bases, and 8 bases stayed unmatched. The CDR3 DNA reads as TGTGCCAGCAGTTTAAAATCGACGGGACAGGGGTACTTC. The encoded protein is CASSLKSTGQGYF.

The V and J genes are TRBV5-1 and TRBJ2-5; D possibly corresponds to TRBD1 (6 bases). V dropped 0 bases and J dropped 4 bases, with 13 bases sitting between them. CDR1 and CDR2 from the germline V gene are SGHRS and YFSETQ. This CDR3 has 15 amino acids. CDR3 loop: CASSLGGRVGETQYF. In nucleotides, the CDR3 is TGCGCCAGCAGCTTGGGGGGGCGGGTCGGAGAGACCCAGTACTTC.

The sample holds a few counts of this clone. This chain links TRBV5-1 with TRBJ1-1; 7 nucleotides align to TRBD1. Per the germline V gene, CDR1 is SGHRS and CDR2 is YFSETQ. With V trimmed by 3 bases and J by 1 base, 6 bases remained unmatched. This CDR3 is built from 15 residues. CDR3 nucleotides: TGCGCCAGCAGCTCCGGGGGACAGACGAACACTGAAGCTTTCTTT. Protein product: CASSSGGQTNTEAFF.

The rearrangement joins TRBV29-1 to TRBJ1-1; D call uncertain. Trimming stripped 7 bases from V and 2 bases from J, with 5 bases between. Germline V CDR1 and CDR2: SQVTM, ANQGSEA. The length of the CDR3 is 10 residues. The CDR3 nucleotides are TGCAGCGCCAGAAACACTGAAGCTTTCTTT. Translated: CSARNTEAFF.

This clone appeared a single time. The genes are TRBV30 and TRBJ1-1, with D uncertain. There are 16 residues in the CDR3. V lost 2 bases, J lost 1 base, and 17 bases lay in between. The V gene's germline CDR1 is GTSNPN and CDR2 SVGIG (reference sequence). The CDR3 DNA sequence: TGTGCCTGGAGTCCTATGTTTGGGGAGGCGAACACTGAAGCTTTCTTT. Amino acids: CAWSPMFGEANTEAFF.

The table lists this clone with a count of one. This rearrangement joins TRBV6-5 to TRBJ2-1; the D is unclear. Trimming took off 7 bases at V and 10 bases at J, with 14 bases between the two ends. The CDR3 is 12 residues long. Germline values: CDR1 MNHEY, CDR2 SVGAGI. The CDR3 DNA reads TGTGCCAGCACCGACCCGACCAGGGAGCAGTTCTTC. It codes for CASTDPTREQFF.

The chain employs TRBV27 and TRBJ1-6; TRBD1 matches 8 bases. With V trimmed by 3 bases and J by 0 bases, 7 bases remained unmatched. This CDR3 has 18 amino acids. Per germline, CDR1 MNHEY and CDR2 SMNVEV (reference sequence). CDR3 loop: CASSFGQGGSSYNSPLHF. CDR3 nucleotides: TGTGCCAGCAGTTTTGGACAGGGCGGGAGCTCCTATAATTCACCCCTCCACTTT.

The chain employs TRBV19 and TRBJ1-1; 8 bases are shared with TRBD1. V trimming: 8 bases; J trimming: 11 bases; junction bases outside the gene matches: 7. The CDR3 has 11 residues. Germline CDR1 is LNHDA and CDR2 is SQIVND (reference sequence). The CDR3 spells CASGTGTQAFF. CDR3 bases: TGTGCCAGTGGGACAGGAACGCAGGCTTTCTTT.

The genes are TRBV6-5 and TRBJ2-1, with a possible D match to TRBD1 (6 bases). The CDR3 sequence is 13 residues long. V was pared by 8 bases and J by 8 bases, with 16 bases between. The germline CDR1 and CDR2 sequences are MNHEY and SVGAGI. The CDR3 protein is CASAEDRSDEQFF. DNA of the CDR3: TGTGCCAGCGCAGAAGACAGGTCGGATGAGCAGTTCTTC.

The chain combines TRBV9 with TRBJ2-3; the D gene is possibly TRBD2 (5 bases). The germline gives CDR1 SGDLS, CDR2 YYNGEE. V lost 7 bases, J lost 3 bases, and 18 bases lay in between. This CDR3 is built from 15 residues. The CDR3: CASSHWGVGTDTQYF. Here the CDR3 DNA reads TGTGCCAGCTCACATTGGGGAGTCGGGACAGATACGCAGTATTTT.

This chain joins TRBV29-1 and TRBJ1-2, with D unresolved. The ends were cut back, 7 bases at V and 7 bases at J, with 16 bases in the middle. The CDR3 covers 12 residues. Germline CDR1 reads SQVTM; CDR2 reads ANQGSEA. CDR3 protein: CSAGVTGSGYTF. CDR3 bases: TGCAGCGCCGGAGTCACGGGGAGTGGCTACACCTTC. Variable domain in full (rest from reference TRBV29-1 and TRBJ1-2): SAVISQKPSRDICQRGTSLTIQCQVDSQVTMMFWYRQQPGQSLTLIATANQGSEATYESGFVIDKFPISRPNLTFSTLTVSNMSPEDSSIYLCSAGVTGSGYTFGSGTRLTVV.

This rearrangement joins TRBV7-3 to TRBJ2-3, with D unclear. Germline V gene data show CDR1 as SGHTA and CDR2 as FQGTGA. There are 15 residues in the CDR3. V lost 3 bases to trimming and J lost 0 bases, with 10 bases between them. The CDR3 bases are TGTGCCAGCAGCTTGAGTAGATCGAGCACAGATACGCAGTATTTT. It yields the protein CASSLSRSSTDTQYF.

The V gene is TRBV7-9, the J gene TRBJ2-4, with TRBD2 as a possible D gene (5 bases). CDR1 and CDR2 (germline): SEHNR, FQNEAQ (reference sequence). V was pared by 3 bases and J by 6 bases, with 12 bases between. The CDR3 has 14 amino acids. CDR3 loop: CASSLEPGLNIQYF. Here the CDR3 DNA reads TGTGCCAGCAGCTTGGAACCGGGATTAAACATTCAGTACTTC.

This chain links TRBV30 with TRBJ2-1, with D possibly being TRBD2 (6 bases). The V gene's germline CDR1 is GTSNPN and CDR2 SVGIG (reference sequence). There are 15 residues in the CDR3. V lost 0 bases and J 3 bases, leaving 12 bases between the germline ends. CDR3 sequence (DNA): TGTGCCTGGAGTGTACGGGCGGGGATCTACAATGAGCAGTTCTTC. Translation: CAWSVRAGIYNEQFF.

V gene TRBV5-1 combines with J gene TRBJ1-1; perhaps TRBD1 as D (5 bases). Germline V gene lookup returns CDR1 SGHRS and CDR2 YFSETQ. The CDR3 consists of 16 residues. V was pared by 4 bases and J by 0 bases, with 16 bases between. CDR3 in DNA: TGCGCCAGCAGCCCTGGGGGGGGGAGCATGAACACTGAAGCTTTCTTT. Amino acids: CASSPGGGSMNTEAFF.

The chain employs TRBV4-1 and TRBJ1-4; 7 bases fit TRBD1. The junction had 8 bases not matched to a gene; V was cut back by 1 base and J by 0 bases. Germline CDR1 reads MGHRA; CDR2 reads YSYEKL. The CDR3 totals 18 residues. In nucleotides, the CDR3 is TGCGCCAGCAGCCAAGTTCAGCAGGGGGATGCAACTAATGAAAAACTGTTTTTT. It is translated as CASSQVQQGDATNEKLFF.